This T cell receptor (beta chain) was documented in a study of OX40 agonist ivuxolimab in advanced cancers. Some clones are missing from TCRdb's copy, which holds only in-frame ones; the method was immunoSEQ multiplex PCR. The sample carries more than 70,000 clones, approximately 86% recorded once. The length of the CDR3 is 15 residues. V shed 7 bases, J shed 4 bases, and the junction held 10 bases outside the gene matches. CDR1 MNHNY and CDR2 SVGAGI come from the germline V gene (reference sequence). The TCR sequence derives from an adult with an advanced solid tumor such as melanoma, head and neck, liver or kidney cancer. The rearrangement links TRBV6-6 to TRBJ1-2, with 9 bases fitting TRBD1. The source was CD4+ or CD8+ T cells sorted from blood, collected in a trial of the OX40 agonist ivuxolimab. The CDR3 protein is CASTPGQGLTYGYTF. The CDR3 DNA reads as TGTGCCAGCACCCCGGGACAGGGCTTAACCTATGGCTACACCTTC.